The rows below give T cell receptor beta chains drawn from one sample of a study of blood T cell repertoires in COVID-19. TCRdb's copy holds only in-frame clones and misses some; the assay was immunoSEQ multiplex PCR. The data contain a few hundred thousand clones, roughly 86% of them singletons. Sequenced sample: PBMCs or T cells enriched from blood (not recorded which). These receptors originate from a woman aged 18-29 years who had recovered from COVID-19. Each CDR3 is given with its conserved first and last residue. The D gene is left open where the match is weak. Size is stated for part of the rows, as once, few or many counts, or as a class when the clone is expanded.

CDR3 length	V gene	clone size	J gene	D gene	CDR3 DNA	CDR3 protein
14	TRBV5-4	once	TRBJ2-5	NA	TGTGCCAGCAGCTTCCACACAGGGAGTGAGACCCAGTACTTC	CASSFHTGSETQYF
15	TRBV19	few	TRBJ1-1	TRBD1	TGTGCCAGTACCGCCGGGACAGGGGGCGCGCGGCGGGCTTTCTTT	CASTAGTGGARRAFF
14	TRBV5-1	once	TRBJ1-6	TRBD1	TGCGCCAGCAGCATGGGACAGTCTAATTCACCCCTCCACTTT	CASSMGQSNSPLHF
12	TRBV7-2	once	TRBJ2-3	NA	TGTGCCAGCAGCTTAGCGGCGGGACTGCAGTATTTT	CASSLAAGLQYF
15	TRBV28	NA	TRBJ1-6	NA	TGTGCCAGCAGTTTAACATCAGTCTATAATTCACCCCTCCACTTT	CASSLTSVYNSPLHF
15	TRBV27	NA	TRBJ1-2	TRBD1	TGTGCCAGCAGTTTAAGACAGGGCGCTATCTATGGCTACACCTTC	CASSLRQGAIYGYTF
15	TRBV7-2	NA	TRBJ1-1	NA	TGTGCCAGCAGCCGTTCGGGGATTGGGAACACTGAAGCTTTCTTT	CASSRSGIGNTEAFF
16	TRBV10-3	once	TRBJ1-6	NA	TGTGCCATCAGTGAGAGAGGTGATCCGGCTAATTCACCCCTCCACTTT	CAISERGDPANSPLHF
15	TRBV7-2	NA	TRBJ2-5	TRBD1	TGTGCCAGCAGCTTGACACCGGGACAGGGCGAGACCCAGTACTTC	CASSLTPGQGETQYF
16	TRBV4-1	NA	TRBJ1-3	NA	TGCGCCAGCAGCCAAGTAACCCCGCGGGTTAAAAACACCATATATTTT	CASSQVTPRVKNTIYF
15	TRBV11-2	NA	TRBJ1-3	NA	TGTGCCAGCAGCTCCGCGGGACTCTCTGGAAACACCATATATTTT	CASSSAGLSGNTIYF
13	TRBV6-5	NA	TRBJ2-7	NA	TGTGCCAGCAGTACGGCGGGCTCCTACGAGCAGTACTTC	CASSTAGSYEQYF
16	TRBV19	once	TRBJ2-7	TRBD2	TGTGCCAGTAGTCCCGCCGGCGGGAGGGCTCTATACGAGCAGTACTTC	CASSPAGGRALYEQYF
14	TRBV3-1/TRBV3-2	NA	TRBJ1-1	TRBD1	TGTGCCAGCAGCACTACAGGGGTGAACACTGAAGCTTTCTTT	CASSTTGVNTEAFF
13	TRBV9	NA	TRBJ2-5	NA	TGTGCCAGCAGCCCGCTCAGCCAAGAGACCCAGTACTTC	CASSPLSQETQYF
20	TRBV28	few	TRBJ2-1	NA	TGTGCCAGCAGGGCCATACCGGGACAGCGGGTACAATCCTACTACAATGAGCAGTTCTTC	CASRAIPGQRVQSYYNEQFF
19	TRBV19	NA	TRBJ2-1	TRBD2	TGTGCCAGTAGTATAGTCCCCGGTCTATCAGCGGGGGGGAGGGGTGAGCAGTTCTTC	CASSIVPGLSAGGRGEQFF
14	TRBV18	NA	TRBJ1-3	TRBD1	TGTGCCAGCTCACCACTGGGACAGGGAAACACCATATATTTT	CASSPLGQGNTIYF
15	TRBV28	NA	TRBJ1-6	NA	TGTGCCAGCAGTTTCCCAGGGGCCCGTAATTCACCCCTCCACTTT	CASSFPGARNSPLHF
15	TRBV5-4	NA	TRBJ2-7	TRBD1	TGTGCCAGCAGCTTGGCCGTAGGGGGCCTCGACGAGCAGTACTTC	CASSLAVGGLDEQYF